This T cell receptor (beta chain) originates from a study of spatial heterogeneity in lung cancer. This clonotype was picked up a small number of times. TCRdb re-derived calls from the 5' RACE reads in MiXCR, one entry per CDR3 protein. The sample contains under 150,000 distinct CDR3 sequences, 10% to 14% of which appear only once. The time point here: blood at routine non-recurrence follow-up after resection. No cell sorting; template was whole RNA from tumor, lung tissue or PBMC. Sample: PBMCs, taken at follow-up. The origin of this receptor is a female donor with early-stage non-small cell lung cancer.

CDR3 sequence (DNA): TGTGCCACCAGCAGAGAACTTGCTTCACCCCTCCACTTT. Encoded protein: CATSRELASPLHF. V is TRBV15 and J is TRBJ1-6; D remains ambiguous. V lost 0 bases and J 9 bases, leaving 6 bases between the germline ends. The CDR3 extends over 13 amino acids. CDR1 is LNHNV, CDR2 YYDKDF, per germline (reference sequence).